A selection of T cell receptor beta chains follows, all from one sample in a study of blood T cell repertoires in COVID-19. Assay used: immunoSEQ multiplex PCR; TCRdb lists only in-frame clones, some missing. The table records some 170,000 clones, about nine tenths of them present only once. Sample: peripheral blood. The receptors here all came from a woman aged 45 to 65 with acute or convalescent COVID-19. CDR3s leave out the opening cysteine and the closing phenylalanine or tryptophan. The order of the fields is V gene, CDR3 protein.

>TRBV7-2
ASSLSEFYGYT
>TRBV19
ASSIFVTNQPQH
>TRBV7-2
ASSLNGGRGGYT
>TRBV18
ASSGRTRSFSSYNEQF
>TRBV7-7
ASSLVGTGDHYGYT
>TRBV11-3
ASSEIYAGELF
>TRBV11-1
ASSFRGPVEAF
>TRBV19
ASPLRGRIDQPQH
>TRBV5-8
ASSPRLAGTDTQY
>TRBV10-3
ATYHQGSGNTIY
>TRBV7-2
ASSLDRVTGANVLT
>TRBV20-1
SALGSSAQY
>TRBV6-5
ASSKTRANEKLF
>TRBV6-5
ASSYSLGQGYSPLH
>TRBV20-1
SASSRGLAGGPDTQY
>TRBV3-1/TRBV3-2
ASSPSGIFEQY
>TRBV19
ASKPTGGLETQY
>TRBV6-6
ASSRGGGSGSYEQY
>TRBV6-5
ASSYSQDQPQH
>TRBV6-6
ASRPGAYNEQF
>TRBV5-1
ASSLAGTVSYEQY
>TRBV7-2
ASSLVVQGDSPLH
>TRBV7-9
ASSRLATGPNTEAF
>TRBV25-1
ASSEWTGDGGELF
>TRBV3-1/TRBV3-2
ASSGTGADYSGNTIY
>TRBV2
ASSESGGANYGYT
>TRBV5-1
ASSRNTGELF
>TRBV4-2
ASSQGGASGVYNEQF
>TRBV10-3
AISDSTGSNQPQH
>TRBV5-1
ASSLGAGEVKNIQY
>TRBV7-2
ASSLRGTSGLSYEQY
>TRBV9
ASSAVQGDVSGNTIY
>TRBV4-2
ASSQDTGLNYGYT
>TRBV19
ASSLRASYNYGYT
>TRBV6-5
ASSGQGAGTEAF
>TRBV10-3
AISESRGNTIY